This TCR beta chain originates from a study of cytomegalovirus exposure and HLA in healthy donors. 13 Jbeta primers and 60 Vbeta primers were used for the PCR. Profiling relied on immunoSEQ multiplex PCR, and the TCRdb table lists in-frame clones only, not all of them. The table records 150,000 to 200,000 clones, more than 65% of them present only once. Study-wide results and limits: When the data were analyzed later, several of the most significant clusters appeared to be linked to common viral pathogens.

Trimming took 4 bases from V and 7 from J, leaving 24 bases between them. Germline loops: CDR1 SGHRS, CDR2 YFSETQ. This CDR3 has 16 amino acids. About this clone: Antigen: not known.

V gene TRBV5-1 combines with J gene TRBJ2-7, with D possibly being TRBD2 (6 bases). Sequenced input: PBMCs. The receptor comes from a woman in her 30s in good health and CMV-seronegative. CDR3 coding DNA: TGCGCCAGCAGCCGGGACTGGCCGGTCAGCGGCTATGAGCAGTACTTC. Translation: CASSRDWPVSGYEQYF.